This TCR beta chain was found in a study of blood T cells in healthy people across ages. Using a J-beta primer mix together with a sample-barcoded 5' primer, a second PCR was run for roughly 7 to 12 cycles. Using its own MiXCR run on the 5' RACE reads, TCRdb lists one record per CDR3 protein. The sample contains around 1,600,000 distinct CDR3 sequences, roughly 43% of which appear only once. In the case of this clonotype: Being one base from a much bigger clone, this may be a read error.

Source material: blood. This clonotype was obtained from a young woman in good health.

Here the CDR3 DNA reads TGCCGCGTTTCTAGCGGGAGAAGGGGGGGCGATGAGCAGTTCTTC. Its protein product is CRVSSGRRGGDEQFF. V is TRBV29-1 and J is TRBJ2-1; 10 bases match TRBD2. From germline, CDR1 is SQVTM and CDR2 ANQGSEA. This CDR3 comprises 15 residues.